This T cell receptor (beta chain) was retrieved from a study of cytomegalovirus exposure and HLA in healthy donors (dated by TCRdb to between 2016 and 2019). Regarding the study in general: According to a later analysis, one platform produced both the approximately 110 validation repertoires and the approximately 670 repertoires of the first cohort. The study aimed to test whether signatures of past pathogen exposure could be identified by cataloging public T cell receptors. Besides the first cohort of 500 to 700 subjects, a separate validation cohort made up of 120 different subjects was used. High-throughput TCR immunosequencing, statistical association of individual TCRs with disease status, and machine learning were combined to predict cytomegalovirus infection status. The research as a whole found: A total of fewer than 200 TCR beta chains were listed by the study as associated with cytomegalovirus. Most TCR sequences were seen in very few donors, while some public TCRs were found in many individuals. In vitro tests confirmed that three of the cytomegalovirus-associated TCR beta chains recognize cytomegalovirus antigens. The validation cohort had no HLA typing available for a later analysis, so co-occurrence within that cohort was assessed over all 130 or so repertoires. Of the cluster scores, around 95% were above 0 in a later analysis, which found that TCRs clustered in the first cohort also tended to co-occur in the approximately 120 validation repertoires. The authors suggested that the approach could potentially be extended to other disease states and immunological phenotypes. In both the original and validation cohorts, the classifier was reported to diagnose cytomegalovirus status with high specificity and sensitivity.

With respect to this clone: This clone's antigen is unknown. No base quality values were provided; no much bigger clone lies one nucleotide off.

To prepare the library, the immunoSEQ multiplex PCR assay was applied. The paper's data handling went like this. A statistical classification framework was built to diagnose cytomegalovirus status from the catalog of TCR beta chain sequences. Entries here come from immuneACCESS through TCRdb and include only in-frame sequences with V and J called. Some clones fail to appear in such tables; in the studies checked, an unresolved V gene covers under half of the shortfall, and the cause of the remainder is unknown. That table gives V, J and clone size, and the DNA gave D and trimming. The sample table shows about 260,000 clones, and 90% are seen once. The top ten constitute 3% to 3.5% of the sample. Donors formed part of the validation cohort, which comprised some 120 subjects and was distinct from the first cohort of under 800 subjects. The germline V gene yields SGHRS for CDR1 and YFSETQ for CDR2. Trimming takes 4 bases from V and 3 bases from J, and the germline ends sit 9 bases apart. Its CDR3 holds 13 amino acids, cysteine through phenylalanine. CDR3 DNA only is kept here, 39 bases in frame from base 1.

Sequencing was performed on PBMCs. This chain joins TRBV5-1 to TRBJ2-3; the D gene lacks a confident call. The receptor comes from a woman aged 25-40 years in good health and CMV-seronegative. The nucleotide sequence is given as TGCGCCAGCAGCCTATTAGTAACAGATACGCAGTATTTT. This gives the protein CASSLLVTDTQYF.